These 27 T cell receptor beta chains share one sample of origin, sequenced in a study of T cells in Graves' hyperthyroidism and ophthalmopathy. Authors of the study amplified TCR beta CDR3 regions from RNA transcripts. First-round RT-PCR targeting the TCR CDR3 was performed with the HTBI primer set. TCRdb itself ran the multiplex PCR reads through MiXCR, one entry per CDR3 protein. There are 490,000 or so distinct CDR3 sequences in the sample; about 45% occur only once, and approximately 44% lies in the top ten. The sequencing input was peripheral blood or thyroid tissue (not recorded which). All receptors come from an adult woman with Graves' disease, either hyperthyroidism or ophthalmopathy (not recorded which).

V and J are TRBV10-3 and TRBJ2-7; TRBD1 is a possible D gene (6 bases). The germline V gene encodes CDR1 ENHRY and CDR2 SYGVKD. The CDR3 covers 12 residues. Trimming took 10 bases from V and 1 from J, leaving 11 bases between them. This chain's CDR3 is CATWTDSYEQYF. In nucleotides, the CDR3 is TGTGCCACCTGGACAGATTCCTACGAGCAGTACTTC.

The chain carries TRBV29-1 and TRBJ1-5, with a possible D match to TRBD1 (6 bases). This CDR3 region has 15 residues. Germline loops: CDR1 SQVTM, CDR2 ANQGSEA. Trimming removed 6 bases from V and 1 base from J, with 16 bases in between. CDR3 residues: CSVSQGRASNQPQHF. The DNA for the CDR3 is TGCAGCGTGAGTCAGGGGAGGGCCAGCAATCAGCCCCAGCATTTT.

On this clonotype itself: Since the CDR3 does not end with the conserved phenylalanine or tryptophan, this likely comes from a read error. The chain uses TRBV20-1 and TRBJ1-5, with D possibly matching TRBD1 (6 bases). The germline gives CDR1 DFQATT, CDR2 SNEGSKA (reference sequence). The CDR3 runs 14 residues. The germline V and J ends were trimmed by 0 bases and 4 bases, with 10 bases remaining between them. CDR3 sequence reads: CSARETGINQPQHG. The CDR3 DNA reads as TGCAGTGCTAGAGAGACAGGAATAAATCAGCCCCAGCATGGT.

This clonotype has only a few counts. This chain links TRBV30 with TRBJ1-5, with D perhaps TRBD1 (6 bases). The CDR3 length is 14 residues. From germline, CDR1 is GTSNPN and CDR2 SVGIG (reference sequence). Trimming removed 1 base from V and 0 bases from J, with 7 bases in between. DNA of the CDR3: TGTGCCTGGAGTGGGACAGTTAGCAATCAGCCCCAGCATTTT. Its protein is CAWSGTVSNQPQHF.

This clonotype was recorded at least ten times. The chain employs TRBV20-1 and TRBJ1-5, with a weak D call TRBD1 (5 bases). The CDR3 has 12 residues. Trimming took off 3 bases at V and 9 bases at J, with 12 bases between the two ends. The germline V gene has CDR1 DFQATT and CDR2 SNEGSKA (reference sequence). The CDR3: CSASRGDGPQHF. For the CDR3, the DNA is TGCAGTGCTAGCAGAGGGGACGGGCCCCAGCATTTT.

The gene calls are TRBV13 and TRBJ2-5; D remains ambiguous. This CDR3 contains 15 residues. Germline V gives CDR1 PRHDT, CDR2 FYEKMQ (reference sequence). V was shortened by 6 bases and J by 0 bases, with 14 bases between the two germline ends. CDR3 DNA: TGTGCCAGCAGTCTAGAACATAGGTACCAAGAGACCCAGTACTTC. It is translated as CASSLEHRYQETQYF.

This clonotype has ten or more counts. Since a much larger clone is just one base distant, this may be a read error. The CDR3 here is CASSLQVANAGELFF. CDR3 in DNA: TGTGCCAGCAGCTTACAGGTCGCGAACGCCGGGGAGCTGTTTTTT. The V gene is TRBV7-2, the J gene TRBJ2-2; D gene ambiguous. The CDR3 is 15 residues long. Germline V gene lookup returns CDR1 SGHTA and CDR2 FQGNSA.

The CDR3 nucleotides are TGTGCCAGCAGCACTGGACAGGGATCGCGGGGCTACACCTTC. Translated, it gives CASSTGQGSRGYTF. The chain combines TRBV7-9 with TRBJ1-2; 8 nucleotides line up with TRBD1. Trimming removed 5 bases from V and 8 bases from J; junction bases left unmatched: 10. Looked up from germline, CDR1 is SEHNR and CDR2 is FQNEAQ (reference sequence). The CDR3 is 14 amino acids. Full variable domain (remainder filled in from reference TRBV7-9 and TRBJ1-2): DTGVSQNPRHKITKRGQNVTFRCDPISEHNRLYWYRQTLGQGPEFLTYFQNEAQLEKSRLLSDRFSAERPKGSFSTLEIQRTEQGDSAMYLCASSTGQGSRGYTFGSGTRLTVV.

This clonotype was seen repeatedly, ten times or more. The V call is TRBV7-2, the J call TRBJ1-2; D is possibly TRBD1 (6 bases). This CDR3 is built from 13 residues. V shed 5 bases and J shed 5 bases, with 12 bases lying between them. CDR1 and CDR2 from the germline V gene are SGHTA and FQGNSA. The CDR3: CASSRGGGYGYTF. The DNA of the CDR3 is TGTGCCAGCAGCAGGGGGGGGGGATATGGCTACACCTTC.

The chain is built from TRBV19 and TRBJ2-2, with D tentatively TRBD2 (6 bases). V gave up 9 bases and J gave up 7 bases, with 21 bases separating them. This CDR3 contains 15 residues. Germline V lookup: CDR1 LNHDA, CDR2 SQIVND (reference sequence). The CDR3: CASSGLGTAGGELFF. CDR3 DNA: TGTGCCAGCAGCGGGCTAGGGACCGCAGGCGGGGAGCTGTTTTTT.

In this sample, this clonotype turned up a few times. This chain links TRBV4-1 with TRBJ2-7; the D gene is possibly TRBD2 (5 bases). Germline V gene sequence: CDR1 MGHRA, CDR2 YSYEKL. Trimming stripped 1 base from V and 2 bases from J, with 15 bases between. The CDR3 length is 16 residues. DNA for the CDR3: TGCGCCAGCAGCCAAGCAGGTGGAGGAGTTACCTACGAGCAGTACTTC. Its protein product is CASSQAGGGVTYEQYF.

This clonotype occurred many times. The rearrangement links TRBV20-1 to TRBJ1-1; D ambiguous. V shed 6 bases and J shed 6 bases, with 11 bases lying between them. The CDR3 loop spans 11 amino acids. The V gene's germline CDR1 is DFQATT and CDR2 SNEGSKA (reference sequence). The CDR3 bases are TGCAGTGCCGGCTCGATCTCTGAAGCTTTCTTT. Protein: CSAGSISEAFF.

The chain couples TRBV6-5 to TRBJ2-7; D assignment may be TRBD1 or TRBD2 (5 bases each). CDR1 is MNHEY and CDR2 is SVGAGI in the germline V gene. The V end lost 8 bases, the J end lost 1 base, and 18 bases lay between the germline ends. The CDR3 consists of 15 residues. CDR3 in DNA: TGTGCCAGCCGCCAGTCGGGACGGCTGTCCTACGAGCAGTACTTC. Amino acids: CASRQSGRLSYEQYF.

This clonotype came up many times. The chain carries TRBV4-2 and TRBJ1-5; perhaps TRBD1 as D (6 bases). CDR1 is LGHNA, CDR2 YNFKEQ, per germline. This CDR3 is built from 14 residues. With 0 bases removed from V and 7 bases from J, the gap between germline ends came to 10 bases. This CDR3 is CASSQEQGPQPQHF. For the CDR3, the DNA is TGTGCCAGCAGCCAAGAACAGGGCCCCCAGCCCCAGCATTTT.

The V call is TRBV20-1, the J call TRBJ2-5; D may be TRBD1 (6 bases). V was clipped by 6 bases and J by 4 bases, with 9 bases between them. This CDR3 is built from 11 residues. Germline-derived CDR1 and CDR2 are DFQATT and SNEGSKA (reference sequence). Here the CDR3 reads CSAGAGETQYF. CDR3 bases: TGCAGTGCGGGGGCAGGAGAGACCCAGTACTTC.

The V gene is TRBV24-1, the J gene TRBJ2-3; D ambiguous. The CDR3 spans 17 residues. Germline CDR1 and CDR2: KGHDR and SFDVKD. Between the trimmed V and J ends, which lost 3 bases and 2 bases, there was a span of 17 bases. The CDR3 DNA sequence: TGTGCCACCAGTGATCCACGACAACCTCAAACCACAGATACGCAGTATTTT. The encoded protein is CATSDPRQPQTTDTQYF.

As to this clonotype: This sequence may be a read error, since a much larger clone differs from it by one base. This chain joins TRBV7-9 and TRBJ1-5; D is unresolved. Germline CDR1 reads SEHNR; CDR2 reads FQNEAQ (reference sequence). The CDR3 extends over 13 amino acids. V was pared by 5 bases and J by 4 bases, with 9 bases between. CDR3 bases: TGTGCCAGCAGCCACGATCATAATCAGCCCCAGCATTTT. Its protein product is CASSHDHNQPQHF. The full variable domain, its missing parts supplied by reference TRBV7-9 and TRBJ1-5, is DTGVSQNPRHKITKRGQNVTFRCDPISEHNRLYWYRQTLGQGPEFLTYFQNEAQLEKSRLLSDRFSAERPKGSFSTLEIQRTEQGDSAMYLCASSHDHNQPQHFGDGTRLSIL.

The chain joins TRBV10-3 to TRBJ2-2; D gene uncertain. The CDR3 has 12 residues. V was shortened by 4 bases and J by 4 bases, with 4 bases between the two germline ends. The germline CDR1 and CDR2 sequences are ENHRY and SYGVKD. The CDR3 loop reads CAISGSTGELFF. CDR3 coding DNA: TGTGCCATCAGTGGGTCCACCGGGGAGCTGTTTTTT.

V gene TRBV12-3 or TRBV12-4 combines with J gene TRBJ2-2, with TRBD2 matching 7 bases. This CDR3 has 13 residues. V was pared by 9 bases and J by 8 bases, with 9 bases of the junction left unmatched. The CDR3 loop is CASGGEYRGELFF. CDR3 in DNA: TGTGCCAGTGGGGGGGAATACAGGGGGGAGCTGTTTTTT.

This clonotype was recorded at least ten times. The chain couples TRBV20-1 to TRBJ1-1; tentative D call: TRBD1 (5 bases). Germline V gene lookup returns CDR1 DFQATT and CDR2 SNEGSKA (reference sequence). The V end was cut by 5 bases, the J end by 0 bases, with 10 bases between. The CDR3 consists of 13 residues. CDR3 sequence: CSAVGAMNTEAFF. CDR3 coding DNA: TGCAGTGCTGTCGGGGCGATGAACACTGAAGCTTTCTTT.

Regarding this clonotype: A much larger clone lies one base from this, so it may be a read error. This CDR3 is CASRRGLVPSERYF. As DNA, the CDR3 is TGTGCCAGCAGGAGGGGACTAGTTCCTTCCGAGCGGTACTTC. V and J are TRBV14 and TRBJ2-7; TRBD2 aligns across 8 bases. The germline gives CDR1 SGHDN, CDR2 FVKESK. The CDR3 has 14 residues.

The table lists this clonotype with a few counts. The gene calls are TRBV3-2 and TRBJ1-1; the table calls TRBD1, which could not be checked here. TRBV3-2 represents a pseudogene. The CDR3 has 14 amino acids. CDR3 sequence (DNA): TGTGCCAGCAGCCAAGAGGGGGGCCTGACTGAAGCTTTCTTT. This gives the protein CASSQEGGLTEAFF.

The chain is built from TRBV20-1 and TRBJ2-3, with TRBD1 identical over 7 bases. Germline CDR1 reads DFQATT; CDR2 reads SNEGSKA (reference sequence). The V gene end was trimmed by 4 bases and the J gene end by 0 bases; junction bases not matched to a gene: 7. The CDR3 extends over 15 amino acids. The CDR3 is CSATGTVVSTDTQYF. The CDR3 nucleotides read TGCAGTGCTACCGGGACAGTCGTAAGCACAGATACGCAGTATTTT.

The rearrangement uses TRBV7-9 and TRBJ2-5; TRBD1 agrees at 10 bases. The V gene's germline CDR1 is SEHNR and CDR2 FQNEAQ (reference sequence). This CDR3 is built from 14 residues. With 6 bases clipped from V and 9 bases from J, the junction kept 10 bases outside the gene matches. CDR3 coding DNA: TGTGCCAGCAGTCCGACAGGGGGCGGCCAGCCCCAGTACTTC. This translates into CASSPTGGGQPQYF.

In its sample, this clonotype was seen many times. The J gene is TRBJ1-1, the V gene TRBV11-2; D is uncertain. CDR1 is SGHAT, CDR2 FQNNGV, per germline. The length of the CDR3 is 14 residues. V was trimmed by 0 bases and J by 8 bases, leaving 13 bases between them. The CDR3 coding sequence is TGTGCCAGCAGCTTAGATCTCGGGGTTGGAGAAGCTTTCTTT. Amino acids: CASSLDLGVGEAFF.

The rearrangement uses TRBV19 and TRBJ1-2, with a weak D call TRBD1 (6 bases). This CDR3 has 14 amino acids. Trimming took 9 bases from V and 8 from J, leaving 22 bases between them. The germline V gene encodes CDR1 LNHDA and CDR2 SQIVND (reference sequence). CDR3 sequence reads: CASTPSQGRDGYTF. The CDR3 region has the DNA TGTGCCAGCACTCCCTCCCAGGGGCGAGACGGCTACACCTTC.

The sample holds many counts of this clonotype. This chain connects TRBV7-3 to TRBJ2-5, with D possibly TRBD2 on 5 matching bases. V was trimmed by 5 bases and J by 1 base, leaving 8 bases between them. Per germline, CDR1 SGHTA and CDR2 FQGTGA. This CDR3 has 13 residues. The CDR3, as DNA: TGTGCCAGCAGCGCTAGCATCCAAGAGACCCAGTACTTC. Protein: CASSASIQETQYF.